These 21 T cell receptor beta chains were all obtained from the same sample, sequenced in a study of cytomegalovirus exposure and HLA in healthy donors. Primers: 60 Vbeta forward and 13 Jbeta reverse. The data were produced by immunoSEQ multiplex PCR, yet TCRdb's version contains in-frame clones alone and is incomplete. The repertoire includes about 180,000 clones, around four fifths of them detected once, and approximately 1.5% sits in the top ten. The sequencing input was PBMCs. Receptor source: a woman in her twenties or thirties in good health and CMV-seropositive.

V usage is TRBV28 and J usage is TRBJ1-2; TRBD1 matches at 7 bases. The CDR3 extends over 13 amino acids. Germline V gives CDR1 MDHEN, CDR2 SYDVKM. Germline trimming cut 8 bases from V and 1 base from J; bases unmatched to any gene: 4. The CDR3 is CASLTGSNYGYTF. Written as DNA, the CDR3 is TGTGCCAGCTTGACAGGGAGTAACTATGGCTACACCTTC.

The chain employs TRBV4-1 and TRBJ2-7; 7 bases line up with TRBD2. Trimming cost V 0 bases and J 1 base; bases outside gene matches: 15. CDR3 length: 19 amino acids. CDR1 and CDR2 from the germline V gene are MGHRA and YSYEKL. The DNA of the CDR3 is TGCGCCAGCAGCCAAGAAGCTATTACCGGCCAACTAGCGTCCTACGAGCAGTACTTC. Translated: CASSQEAITGQLASYEQYF.

This CDR3 reads CASSLGTSGFSYEQYF. In nucleotides, the CDR3 is TGTGCCAGCAGCTTAGGTACTAGCGGGTTTTCCTACGAGCAGTACTTC. This chain links TRBV7-8 with TRBJ2-7; 9 nucleotides align to TRBD2. The germline CDR1 and CDR2 sequences are SGHVS and FQNEAQ. This CDR3 is 16 amino acids long. With V trimmed by 1 base and J by 1 base, 5 bases remained unmatched.

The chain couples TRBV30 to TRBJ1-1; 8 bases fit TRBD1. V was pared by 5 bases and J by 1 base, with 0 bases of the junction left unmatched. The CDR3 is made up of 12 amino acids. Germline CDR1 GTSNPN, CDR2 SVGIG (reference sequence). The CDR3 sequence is CAWGQGNTEAFF. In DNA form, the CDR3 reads TGTGCCTGGGGACAGGGGAACACTGAAGCTTTCTTT.

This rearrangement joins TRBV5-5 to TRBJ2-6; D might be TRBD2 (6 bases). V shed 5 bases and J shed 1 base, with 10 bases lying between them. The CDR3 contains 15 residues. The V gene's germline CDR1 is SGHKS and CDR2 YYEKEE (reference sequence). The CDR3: CASRPAGSGANVLTF. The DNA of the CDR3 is TGTGCCAGCAGGCCGGCGGGGTCTGGGGCCAACGTCCTGACTTTC.

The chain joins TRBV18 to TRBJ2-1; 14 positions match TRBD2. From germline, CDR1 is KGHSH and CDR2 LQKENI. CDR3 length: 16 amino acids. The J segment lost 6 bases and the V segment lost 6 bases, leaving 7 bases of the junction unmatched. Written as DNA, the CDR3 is TGTGCCAGCTCCCCGGGACTAGCGGGAGCCAGCAATGAGCAGTTCTTC. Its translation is CASSPGLAGASNEQFF.

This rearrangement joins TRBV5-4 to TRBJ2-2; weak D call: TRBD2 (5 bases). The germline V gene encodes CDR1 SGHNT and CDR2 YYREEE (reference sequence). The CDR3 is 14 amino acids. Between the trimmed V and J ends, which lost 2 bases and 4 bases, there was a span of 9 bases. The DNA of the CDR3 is TGTGCCAGCAGCTTTTCTAGCCCCACCGGGGAGCTGTTTTTT. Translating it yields CASSFSSPTGELFF.

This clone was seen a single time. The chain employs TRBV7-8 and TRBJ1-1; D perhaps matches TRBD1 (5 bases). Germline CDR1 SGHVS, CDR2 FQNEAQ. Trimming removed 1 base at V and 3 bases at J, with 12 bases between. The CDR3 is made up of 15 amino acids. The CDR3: CASSLGGATHTEAFF. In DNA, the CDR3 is TGTGCCAGCAGCTTAGGTGGGGCGACCCACACTGAAGCTTTCTTT. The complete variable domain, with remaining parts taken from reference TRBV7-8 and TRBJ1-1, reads GAGVSQSPRYKVAKRGQDVALRCDPISGHVSLFWYQQALGQGPEFLTYFQNEAQLDKSGLPSDRFFAERPEGSVSTLKIQRTQQEDSAVYLCASSLGGATHTEAFFGQGTRLTVV.

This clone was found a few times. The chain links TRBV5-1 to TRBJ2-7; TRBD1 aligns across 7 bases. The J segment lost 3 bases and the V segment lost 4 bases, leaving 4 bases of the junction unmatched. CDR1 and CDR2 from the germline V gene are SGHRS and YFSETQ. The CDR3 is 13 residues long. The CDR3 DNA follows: TGCGCCAGCAGCGGGACAGAGAACTACGAGCAGTACTTC. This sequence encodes CASSGTENYEQYF.

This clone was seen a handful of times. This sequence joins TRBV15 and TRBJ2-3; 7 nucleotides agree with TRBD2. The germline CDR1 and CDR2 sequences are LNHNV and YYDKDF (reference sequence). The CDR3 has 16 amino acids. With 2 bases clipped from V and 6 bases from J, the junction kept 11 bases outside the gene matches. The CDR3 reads CATSRTRRESRDTQYF. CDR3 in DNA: TGTGCCACCAGCAGAACTCGGCGGGAGTCTAGGGATACGCAGTATTTT.

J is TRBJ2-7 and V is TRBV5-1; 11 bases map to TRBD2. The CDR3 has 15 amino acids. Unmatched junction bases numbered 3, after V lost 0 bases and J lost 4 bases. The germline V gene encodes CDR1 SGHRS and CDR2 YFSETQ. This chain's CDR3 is CASSLGLAGSYEQYF. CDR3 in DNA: TGCGCCAGCAGCTTGGGACTAGCGGGGTCGTACGAGCAGTACTTC.

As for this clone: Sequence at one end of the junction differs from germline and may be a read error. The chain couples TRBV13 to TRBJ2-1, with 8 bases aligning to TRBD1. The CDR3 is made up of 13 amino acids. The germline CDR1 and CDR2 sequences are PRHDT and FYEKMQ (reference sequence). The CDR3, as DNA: TGTGCCAGCAGCCGCTTGGAGTGGGACAGGACGCTCTTC. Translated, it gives CASSRLEWDRTLF.

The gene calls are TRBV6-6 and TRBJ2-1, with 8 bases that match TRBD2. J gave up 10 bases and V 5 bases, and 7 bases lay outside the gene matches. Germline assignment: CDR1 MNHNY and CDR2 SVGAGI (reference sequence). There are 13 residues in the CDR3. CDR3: CASSGTRSGEQFF. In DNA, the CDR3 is TGTGCCAGCAGTGGGACTAGATCGGGCGAGCAGTTCTTC.

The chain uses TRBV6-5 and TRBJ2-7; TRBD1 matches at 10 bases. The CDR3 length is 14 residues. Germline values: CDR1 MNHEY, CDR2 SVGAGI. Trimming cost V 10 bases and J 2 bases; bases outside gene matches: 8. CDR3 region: CATARTGGAYEQYF. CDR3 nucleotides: TGTGCCACCGCAAGGACAGGGGGGGCCTACGAGCAGTACTTC.

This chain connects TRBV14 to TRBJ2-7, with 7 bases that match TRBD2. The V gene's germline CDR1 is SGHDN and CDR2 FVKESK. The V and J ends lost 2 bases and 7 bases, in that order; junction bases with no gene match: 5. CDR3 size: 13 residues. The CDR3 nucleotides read TGTGCCAGCAGCCAAAATACAGCGGGGGAGCAGTACTTC. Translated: CASSQNTAGEQYF.

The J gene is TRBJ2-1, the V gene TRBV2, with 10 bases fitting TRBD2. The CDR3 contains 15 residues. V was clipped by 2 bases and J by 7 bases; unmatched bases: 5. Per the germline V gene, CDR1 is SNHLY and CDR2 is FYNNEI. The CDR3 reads CASSELGLARNEQFF. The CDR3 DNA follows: TGTGCCAGCAGTGAATTGGGACTAGCGCGGAATGAGCAGTTCTTC.

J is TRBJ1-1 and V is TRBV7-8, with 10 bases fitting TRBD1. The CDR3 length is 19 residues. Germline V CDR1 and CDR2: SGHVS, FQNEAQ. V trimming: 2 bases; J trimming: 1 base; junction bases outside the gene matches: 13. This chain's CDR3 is CASSLTRTGGRPQNTEAFF. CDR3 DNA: TGTGCCAGCAGCTTAACCAGGACAGGGGGGAGGCCCCAGAACACTGAAGCTTTCTTT.

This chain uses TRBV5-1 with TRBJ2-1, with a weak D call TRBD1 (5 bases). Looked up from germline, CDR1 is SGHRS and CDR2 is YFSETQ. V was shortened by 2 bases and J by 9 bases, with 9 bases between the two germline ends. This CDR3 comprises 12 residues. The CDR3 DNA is TGCGCCAGCAGCTTCAGTAGGGGTGAGCAGTTCTTC. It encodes CASSFSRGEQFF.

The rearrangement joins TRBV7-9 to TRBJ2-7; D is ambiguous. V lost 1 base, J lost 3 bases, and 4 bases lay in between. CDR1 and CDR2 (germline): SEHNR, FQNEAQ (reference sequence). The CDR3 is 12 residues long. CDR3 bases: TGTGCCAGCAGCTTAGGAGACTACGAGCAGTACTTC. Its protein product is CASSLGDYEQYF.

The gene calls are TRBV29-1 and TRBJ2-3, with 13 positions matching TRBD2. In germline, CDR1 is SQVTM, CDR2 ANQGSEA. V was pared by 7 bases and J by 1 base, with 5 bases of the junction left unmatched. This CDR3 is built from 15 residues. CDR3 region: CSGLGLAGGTDTQYF. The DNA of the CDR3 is TGCAGCGGCTTAGGACTAGCGGGAGGCACAGATACGCAGTATTTT.

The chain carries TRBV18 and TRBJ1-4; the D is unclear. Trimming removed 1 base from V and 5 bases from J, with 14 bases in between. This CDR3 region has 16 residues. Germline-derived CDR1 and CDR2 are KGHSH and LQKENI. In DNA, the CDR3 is TGTGCCAGCTCACCACTCCGGGAGAAAGGAAATGAAAAACTGTTTTTT. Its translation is CASSPLREKGNEKLFF.